The sequence of this TCR beta chain was determined in a study of vaccination effects on CD4 cells after COVID-19. Overall study results and limits: Limitations: small convalescent group and missing early post-infection timepoints.

Using viral peptide pools, the ViraFEST assay grew out antigen-specific CD4+ T cells prior to sequencing. Subsequent to about 10 days of culture, CD4+ T cells were isolated. No vaccinee had earlier SARS-CoV-2 infection, and nucleocapsid antibodies were negative. With regard to this clone: The antigen is undetermined.

Produced via immunoSEQ multiplex PCR; TCRdb's table is partial and in-frame only. Of about 38,000 clones detected, roughly 70% appear once; the ten largest clones hold under 25%. CDR1 is SGHDT and CDR2 is YYEEEE in the germline V gene. Between the trimmed V and J ends, which lost 0 bases and 9 bases, there was a span of 13 bases. This CDR3 region has 15 residues. This chain connects TRBV5-6 to TRBJ1-6; D ambiguous. Specimen: CD4+ T cells from PBMCs cultured with SARS-CoV-2 spike peptides, collected before COVID-19 vaccination. The sequence came from a human donor who received a COVID-19 vaccine. The DNA of the CDR3 is TGTGCCAGCAGCTTGGTGGGGAGCCGGATTTCACCCCTCCACTTT. This sequence encodes CASSLVGSRISPLHF.